This TCR beta chain was obtained from a study of vaccination and CD4 T cells after COVID-19. As for this clonotype: Its antigen is unknown.

Sequencing of cultured CD4+ T cell DNA used the Oncomine TCR Beta short-read assay. TCRdb reprocessed the PCR reads via MiXCR and lists one record per CDR3 protein. The table includes some 13,000 distinct CDR3 sequences, 60% detected once. CDR1 and CDR2 (germline): DFQATT, SNEGSKA (reference sequence). Trimming cost V 6 bases and J 1 base, with 13 bases left between them. This CDR3 is built from 13 residues. The treatment is: approximately 9-day PBMC culture with coronavirus spike peptide pools or control peptides (ViraFEST assay). The material was CD4+ T cells from blood, cultured in vitro, obtained before SARS-CoV-2 vaccination. The chain has TRBV20-1 and TRBJ2-7; possibly TRBD2 for D (6 bases). This receptor was identified in a human donor who had recovered from COVID-19. The CDR3 region is CSARRDGSYEQYF. The CDR3 nucleotides are TGCAGTGCCAGGAGGGACGGTTCCTACGAGCAGTACTTC.